Below, one T cell receptor beta chain is given with its context. The data stem from a study of blood T cell repertoires in COVID-19. Only in-frame clones appear in the TCRdb table, and some are missing; sequencing was by immunoSEQ multiplex PCR. Among roughly 280,000 clones listed, roughly 89% were seen once. With 2 bases removed from V and 6 bases from J, the gap between germline ends came to 18 bases. CDR3 length equals 15 residues. The germline gives CDR1 SGHRS, CDR2 YFSETQ. The sequencing input was PBMCs or T cells enriched from blood (not recorded which). This receptor was obtained from a woman in her sixties who had recovered from COVID-19. V usage is TRBV5-1 and J usage is TRBJ2-7; weak D call: TRBD2 (6 bases). CDR3 protein: CASSFIGTGASEQYF. CDR3 bases: TGCGCCAGCAGCTTTATAGGGACGGGAGCTTCCGAGCAGTACTTC.